A single sample is the source of the 9 T cell receptor beta chains below, sequenced in a study of blood T cell repertoires in COVID-19. Some clones are missing from TCRdb's copy, which holds only in-frame ones; the method was immunoSEQ multiplex PCR. The table has over 250,000 clones, approximately 93% seen once. Input material: peripheral blood. The receptors derive from a woman aged 25 to 45 with COVID-19, enrolled during active disease.

The chain is built from TRBV11-2 and TRBJ2-7; maybe TRBD1 (6 bases). The CDR3 sequence is 14 residues long. The germline CDR1 and CDR2 sequences are SGHAT and FQNNGV. The V end lost 1 base, the J end lost 7 bases, and 14 bases lay between the germline ends. The chain's CDR3 is CASSLAQGLWEQYF. Written as DNA, the CDR3 is TGTGCCAGCAGCTTAGCACAGGGTTTGTGGGAGCAGTACTTC.

This chain uses TRBV25-1 with TRBJ1-4; 9 bases align to TRBD1. Unmatched junction bases numbered 6, after V lost 6 bases and J lost 7 bases. Germline V gives CDR1 MGHDK, CDR2 SYGVNS. The CDR3 has 14 amino acids. CDR3 coding DNA: TGTGCCAGCAGGAAGGGACAGGGAGGTGAAAAACTGTTTTTT. It yields the protein CASRKGQGGEKLFF.

This sequence joins TRBV5-6 and TRBJ1-2; maybe TRBD1 (5 bases). The CDR3 is 14 residues long. The V end lost 0 bases, the J end lost 8 bases, and 14 bases lay between the germline ends. The V gene's germline CDR1 is SGHDT and CDR2 YYEEEE. DNA of the CDR3: TGTGCCAGCAGCTTGGTCAGGGAGGAGGAAGGCTACACCTTC. The encoded protein is CASSLVREEEGYTF. Full variable domain (remainder filled in from reference TRBV5-6 and TRBJ1-2): DAGVTQSPTHLIKTRGQQVTLRCSPKSGHDTVSWYQQALGQGPQFIFQYYEEEERQRGNFPDRFSGHQFPNYSSELNVNALLLGDSALYLCASSLVREEEGYTFGSGTRLTVV.

This clone came up many times. V gene TRBV15 combines with J gene TRBJ2-7; maybe TRBD1 (5 bases). Trimming took 7 bases from V and 6 from J, leaving 13 bases between them. This CDR3 comprises 12 residues. Germline CDR1 and CDR2: LNHNV and YYDKDF (reference sequence). CDR3 amino acids: CATTSGRGEQYF. The DNA of the CDR3 is TGTGCCACCACGTCAGGGCGAGGCGAGCAGTACTTC. Filled out from reference TRBV15 and TRBJ2-7, the complete variable domain reads DAMVIQNPRYQVTQFGKPVTLSCSQTLNHNVMYWYQQKSSQAPKLLFHYYDKDFNNEADTPDNFQSRRPNTSFCFLDIRSPGLGDTAMYLCATTSGRGEQYFGPGTRLTVT.

The chain is built from TRBV27 and TRBJ2-5; the match to TRBD1 covers 10 bases. The V and J ends lost 6 bases and 2 bases, in that order; junction bases with no gene match: 3. The CDR3 is 14 amino acids. Germline CDR1 reads MNHEY; CDR2 reads SMNVEV (reference sequence). The CDR3 DNA reads TGTGCCAGCAGAGTGGACAGGGGGCAAGAGACCCAGTACTTC. Translation: CASRVDRGQETQYF.

The rearrangement links TRBV7-9 to TRBJ2-2; 7 nucleotides align to TRBD1. Germline V gene data show CDR1 as SEHNR and CDR2 as FQNEAQ (reference sequence). V shed 4 bases, J shed 1 base, and the junction held 3 bases outside the gene matches. The CDR3 extends over 15 amino acids. CDR3 region: CASSSGQKNTGELFF. The CDR3 DNA reads TGTGCCAGCAGCTCGGGACAGAAGAACACCGGGGAGCTGTTTTTT.

The rearrangement joins TRBV19 to TRBJ1-1; perhaps TRBD1 as D (5 bases). V was pared by 3 bases and J by 1 base, with 9 bases between. This CDR3 is built from 14 residues. Germline CDR1 LNHDA, CDR2 SQIVND (reference sequence). As DNA, the CDR3 is TGTGCCAGTAGTATTCAGGGTAGGAACACTGAAGCTTTCTTT. It codes for CASSIQGRNTEAFF.

DNA for the CDR3: TGTGCCATCAGTGACAGGACAGGGGGCAATTCACCCCTCCACTTT. Translation: CAISDRTGGNSPLHF. The genes are TRBV10-3 and TRBJ1-6; 11 nucleotides agree with TRBD1. CDR1 ENHRY and CDR2 SYGVKD come from the germline V gene. The CDR3 runs to 15 residues. With 3 bases clipped from V and 7 bases from J, the junction kept 2 bases outside the gene matches.

This sequence joins TRBV28 and TRBJ2-3, with TRBD2 matching 9 bases. The CDR3 covers 15 residues. From germline, CDR1 is MDHEN and CDR2 SYDVKM. Trimming cost V 5 bases and J 3 bases; bases outside gene matches: 6. The chain's CDR3 is CASSPTSGMTDTQYF. CDR3 nucleotide sequence: TGTGCCAGCAGTCCGACTAGCGGAATGACAGATACGCAGTATTTT.